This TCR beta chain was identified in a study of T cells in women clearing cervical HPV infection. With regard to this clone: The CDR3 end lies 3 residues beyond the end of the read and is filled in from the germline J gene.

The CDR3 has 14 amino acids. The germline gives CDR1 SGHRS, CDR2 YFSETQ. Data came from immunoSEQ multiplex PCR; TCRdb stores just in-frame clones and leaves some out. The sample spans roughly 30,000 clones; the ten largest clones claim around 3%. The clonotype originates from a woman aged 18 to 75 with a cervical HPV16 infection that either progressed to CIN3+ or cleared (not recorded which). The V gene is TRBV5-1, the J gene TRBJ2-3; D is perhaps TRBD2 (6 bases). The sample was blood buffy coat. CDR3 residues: CASSLQTSIETQYF. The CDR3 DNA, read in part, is TGCGCCAGCAGCTTACAGACTAGTATAGAGACG.